A selection of T cell receptor beta chains follows, all from one sample in a study of vaccination effects on CD4 cells after COVID-19. Measured with immunoSEQ multiplex PCR; TCRdb has only the in-frame clones, and not every one. The sample yields roughly 24,000 clones, 81% seen once. Their specific antigens are unknown. The material sequenced was CD4+ T cells from PBMCs cultured with SARS-CoV-2 spike peptides, taken after COVID-19 vaccination. The receptors here all came from a human donor who received a COVID-19 vaccine. Some clones in this sample may be carry-over from other donors' samples. Each CDR3 is given with its conserved first and last residue. D genes are given only for firm matches. Expanded clones get a size class; other rows say once, few or many, or leave the size out.

J gene,clone size,V gene,D gene,CDR3 DNA,CDR3 protein
TRBJ1-5,few,TRBV20-1,-,TGCAGTGCATCGGTTGATCAGCCCCAGCATTTT,CSASVDQPQHF
TRBJ2-5,-,TRBV6-5,TRBD2,TGTGCCAGCAGTTACTACGGGGGGGGATTGGCCCAGTACTTC,CASSYYGGGLAQYF
TRBJ2-3,-,TRBV18,-,TGTGCCGTGGCCGAACAGCTCACAGATACGCAGTATTTT,CAVAEQLTDTQYF
TRBJ2-5,-,TRBV6-5,-,TGTGCCAGCAGCTACTCAGGGAATGAAGCTCAAGAGACCCAGTACTTC,CASSYSGNEAQETQYF
TRBJ2-5,-,TRBV7-2,-,TGTGCCAGCAGCTTAGGGGCAGTACGGGTAGAGACCCAGTACTTC,CASSLGAVRVETQYF
TRBJ1-6,-,TRBV6-5,-,TGTGCCAGCAGTTATGAGGGGAACTATAATTCACCCCTCCACTTT,CASSYEGNYNSPLHF
TRBJ2-2,-,TRBV27,TRBD2,TGTGCCAGCAGTTCCAGGACTAGCGGGGGGTTCACCGGGGAGCTGTTTTTT,CASSSRTSGGFTGELFF
TRBJ1-2,-,TRBV3-1/TRBV3-2,TRBD1,TGTGCCAGCAGCCCCCACACCCGGGACAGGGGCAAAGGCTACACCTTC,CASSPHTRDRGKGYTF
TRBJ1-2,-,TRBV28,-,TGTGCCAGCAGTTTAGGACAGCCCTATGGCTACACCTTC,CASSLGQPYGYTF
TRBJ2-3,large,TRBV5-4,TRBD2,TGTGCCAGCAGCTTCGGGGGGGGCACAGATACGCAGTATTTT,CASSFGGGTDTQYF
TRBJ1-2,-,TRBV6-6,TRBD1,TGTGCCAGCAGCCAGGACAGGAACTATGGCTACACCTTC,CASSQDRNYGYTF
TRBJ2-3,once,TRBV10-3,TRBD2,TGTGCCATCAGTGGCAGCGGGGGGCCGTCAGATACGCAGTATTTT,CAISGSGGPSDTQYF
TRBJ2-3,-,TRBV6-5,-,TGTGCCAGCAGTTACCGGGGGGCAGCAGATACGCAGTATTTT,CASSYRGAADTQYF
TRBJ2-1,few,TRBV9,-,TGTGCCAGCAGCTCCTCACGGGCAGAGTACAATGAGCAGTTCTTC,CASSSSRAEYNEQFF
TRBJ1-3,-,TRBV5-1,-,TGCGCCAGCAGCTTGCCGGGCTCTGGAAACACCATATATTTT,CASSLPGSGNTIYF
TRBJ2-6,few,TRBV5-1,-,TGCGCCAGCAGCACATACTCTGGGGCCAACGTCCTGACTTTC,CASSTYSGANVLTF
TRBJ2-2,-,TRBV5-1,-,TGCGCCAGCAGCTTACTCACAGGGAACACCGGGGAGCTGTTTTTT,CASSLLTGNTGELFF
TRBJ1-1,-,TRBV6-6,-,TGTGCCAGCAGACTGTCATTGGACACTGAAGCTTTCTTT,CASRLSLDTEAFF
TRBJ1-1,-,TRBV5-1,-,TGCGCCAGCAGCCCCTTAGTCCCTTGGGACGGCCGGAATAGCATCTTGGAAGCTTTCTTT,CASSPLVPWDGRNSILEAFF
TRBJ1-1,-,TRBV9,-,TGTGCCAGTAGTACCGACGGCGGGGCATTGGAAGCTTTCTTT,CASSTDGGALEAFF
TRBJ1-2,-,TRBV28,-,TGTGCCAGCAGTTTTTTGAACTATGGCTACACCTTC,CASSFLNYGYTF
TRBJ2-6,once,TRBV4-1,-,TGCGCCAGCAGCCACCACAGGGATGGTAACTCTGGGGCCAACGTCCTGACTTTC,CASSHHRDGNSGANVLTF
TRBJ1-2,-,TRBV18,-,TGTGCCAGCTCCGTGGACAGAATCAACTATGGCTACACCTTC,CASSVDRINYGYTF
TRBJ2-1,-,TRBV5-1,-,TGCGCCAGCAGCTTGGCCGGGACAAACCAGTACAATGAGCAGTTCTTC,CASSLAGTNQYNEQFF
TRBJ1-4,-,TRBV5-8,-,TGTGCCAGCAGCTTGTGGACAGTTAGCGAAAAACTGTTTTTT,CASSLWTVSEKLFF
TRBJ1-2,-,TRBV10-1,-,TGCGCCAGCAGTACCCACCAAAGGACAGTTCAGGGGAACTATGGCTACACCTTC,CASSTHQRTVQGNYGYTF
TRBJ1-1,-,TRBV7-2,-,TGTGCCAGCAGCTCGTTCTTATCGAACACTGAAGCTTTCTTT,CASSSFLSNTEAFF
TRBJ1-4,once,TRBV30,-,TGTGCCTGGAGTGTATTGGGGCTTAATGAAAAACTGTTTTTT,CAWSVLGLNEKLFF
TRBJ1-1,-,TRBV9,TRBD1,TGTGCCAGCAGCGTAGCTGAGAAAAGGACAGGGGCGGCCACTGAAGCTTTCTTT,CASSVAEKRTGAATEAFF
TRBJ2-3,-,TRBV30,-,TGTGCCTGGAGTTTTGGACCTGTGGCCGAAAATTTT,CAWSFGPVAENF
TRBJ1-2,-,TRBV2,-,TGTGCCAGCGGAAACTCACAGGGCTATGGCTACACCTTC,CASGNSQGYGYTF
TRBJ1-5,-,TRBV19,-,TGTGCCAGTAGTCACCACAGTTATAATAGCAATCAGCCCCAGCATTTT,CASSHHSYNSNQPQHF
TRBJ2-2,-,TRBV7-2,-,TGTGCCAGCAGCCCGGGGCGCCGGGACACCGGGGAGCTGTTTTTT,CASSPGRRDTGELFF
TRBJ2-4,-,TRBV5-1,TRBD1,TGCGCCAGCAGCCCCGGACAGGTAGAAAACATTCAGTACTTC,CASSPGQVENIQYF
TRBJ2-4,-,TRBV13,-,TGTGCCAGCAGCTCCTCCGGGACTCCGCGTCAGTACTTC,CASSSSGTPRQYF
TRBJ2-1,-,TRBV5-6,-,TGTGCCAGCAGCTTGGTAGTCAGGCCCTACAATGAGCAGTTCTTC,CASSLVVRPYNEQFF
TRBJ1-3,-,TRBV28,-,TGTGCCAGCAGTCCCCTACAGAGAAACACCATATATTTT,CASSPLQRNTIYF
TRBJ2-1,once,TRBV5-1,-,TGCGCCAGCAGCTTTAGGGACATCGACAATGAGCAGTTCTTC,CASSFRDIDNEQFF
TRBJ1-2,-,TRBV2,-,TGTGCCAGCAGTGAACCCCGGCAGGGAGTCGTCTTTGGCTACACCTTC,CASSEPRQGVVFGYTF
TRBJ2-5,-,TRBV18,-,TGTGCCAGCTCACCCACAGGGGAGACCCAGTACTTC,CASSPTGETQYF
TRBJ1-5,-,TRBV28,-,TGTGCCAGCAGTGGGGCGGTGGGGGACCAGCCCCAGCATTTT,CASSGAVGDQPQHF
TRBJ2-3,-,TRBV7-9,TRBD2,TGTGCCAGCAGCCCGAGACTAGCCACAGATACGCAGTATTTT,CASSPRLATDTQYF
TRBJ1-3,-,TRBV15,TRBD1,TGTGCCACCAGCAGACCTGGGACAGGGGCAAAGAACACCATATATTTT,CATSRPGTGAKNTIYF
TRBJ2-2,-,TRBV12-5,-,TGTGCTAGTGGTTTGGCCCAAAACCGTAACAGGGATATTTACACCGGGGAGCTGTTTTTT,CASGLAQNRNRDIYTGELFF
TRBJ2-5,-,TRBV9,TRBD1,TGTGCCAGCAGCGTCCGGACAGGGGAGACCCAGTACTTC,CASSVRTGETQYF
TRBJ2-2,few,TRBV9,TRBD2,TGTGCCAGCAGCGTCTCAAGCGGGGGGCGCACCGGGGAGCTGTTTTTT,CASSVSSGGRTGELFF
TRBJ2-3,-,TRBV12-5,TRBD1,TGTGCTAGTGACGCAAGACAGGGGGCCGCAGATACGCAGTATTTT,CASDARQGAADTQYF
TRBJ1-6,-,TRBV7-9,-,TGTGCCAGCCGCGATGCACGGGGTTTCATCAATTCACCCCTCCACTTT,CASRDARGFINSPLHF
TRBJ1-2,once,TRBV3-1/TRBV3-2,-,TGTGCCAGCAGCCGTGACAGAGTCTATGGCTACACCTTC,CASSRDRVYGYTF
TRBJ1-2,few,TRBV24-1,-,TGTGCCACCAGTGATTTCAATGGCTACACCTTC,CATSDFNGYTF
TRBJ1-4,-,TRBV19,-,TGTGCCAGTAACGACATATGGGGCCTCCCGGGTGGCGAAAAACTGTTTTTT,CASNDIWGLPGGEKLFF
TRBJ1-1,-,TRBV7-3,-,TGTGCCAGCAGTCTACAGGTGAACACTGAAGCTTTCTTT,CASSLQVNTEAFF
TRBJ1-5,-,TRBV25-1,TRBD1,TGTGCCAGCAGTGGCACAGGGGGAAATCAGCCCCAGCATTTT,CASSGTGGNQPQHF
TRBJ2-1,-,TRBV7-9,-,TGTGCCAGCAGCTTTAGACGGGGTCGTACGTCCTACAATGAGCAGTTCTTC,CASSFRRGRTSYNEQFF